This T cell receptor beta chain emerged from a study of T cell changes during pregnancy in multiple sclerosis. In germline, CDR1 is SGHAT, CDR2 FQNNGV. Trimming left V 5 bases short and J 0 bases short, with 5 bases between. The CDR3 extends over 13 amino acids. This clone is a singleton in its sample. Sequencing was performed with immunoSEQ multiplex PCR; in TCRdb, only in-frame clones are kept and a portion is missing. The sample contains approximately 41,000 clones, around 89% of which appear only once. The chain has TRBV11-2 and TRBJ1-3; D is unresolved. This receptor was obtained from a female donor with multiple sclerosis, enrolled in a pregnancy study. The specimen was CD4+ T cells from peripheral blood mononuclear cells, collected in the second trimester of pregnancy. In DNA form, the CDR3 reads TGTGCCAGCAGCCAAATCTCTGGAAACACCATATATTTT. Its translation: CASSQISGNTIYF.